This TCR beta chain emerged from a study of CXCR3-negative and CXCR3-positive naive CD8 T cells. This CDR3 contains 15 residues. Per germline, CDR1 MDHEN and CDR2 SYDVKM. UMI-labeled 5' RACE TRB cDNA libraries were prepared from the cells. Reanalyzing the 5' RACE reads, TCRdb keeps one entry per CDR3 protein, without DNA. Seen in this sample are about 80,000 distinct CDR3 sequences; the ten most common clones hold about 1.6%. The J gene is TRBJ1-6, the V gene TRBV28. The sample comprised naive CXCR3- CD8+ T cells from blood. Subset of the sample: CD45RO-CCR7+CD27+CD95- naive CD8+ T cells lacking CXCR3 (TNR3-). The clonotype comes from a human donor in good health. Some clones in this sample may be carry-over from other donors' samples. This CDR3 reads CASTFFAADNSPLHF.